This T cell receptor beta chain was retrieved from a study of control samples from healthy donors and cancer patients. CDR1 and CDR2 from the germline V gene are GTSNPN and SVGIG (reference sequence). V shed 0 bases and J shed 4 bases, with 7 bases lying between them. CDR3 length: 12 residues. Here immunoSEQ multiplex PCR was the method, and the copy in TCRdb shows in-frame clones only, minus some. The repertoire has under 200,000 clones, 75% to 95% of them found once; the top ten carry about 1.6%. This sequence originates from a woman aged 25 to 39 in good health. The chain has TRBV30 and TRBJ2-7; possibly TRBD2 for D (5 bases). The sequenced sample was blood. CDR3 nucleotides: TGTGCCTGGAGTGTACCGGGATACGAGCAGTACTTC. This gives the protein CAWSVPGYEQYF.